Below are 14 T cell receptor beta chains sequenced from a single sample in a study of blood T cell repertoires in COVID-19. Measured with immunoSEQ multiplex PCR; TCRdb has only the in-frame clones, and not every one. The table has about 200,000 clones, about 84% seen once. Sequencing was carried out using PBMCs or T cells enriched from blood (not recorded which). These receptors were taken from a man in his forties with acute COVID-19.

The chain couples TRBV28 to TRBJ2-1; the match to TRBD2 covers 10 bases. Germline trimming cut 2 bases from V and 0 bases from J; bases unmatched to any gene: 7. CDR3 size: 18 residues. The germline CDR1 and CDR2 sequences are MDHEN and SYDVKM. The CDR3 DNA is TGTGCCAGCAGTTTAGTTGAGGCTAGCGGGAGCTCCTACAATGAGCAGTTCTTC. Its protein product is CASSLVEASGSSYNEQFF.

The chain joins TRBV10-1 to TRBJ2-1; 7 positions agree with TRBD2. The V gene's germline CDR1 is WNHNN and CDR2 SYGVQD (reference sequence). The CDR3 is 16 amino acids. V was pared by 0 bases and J by 7 bases, with 9 bases of the junction left unmatched. This CDR3 reads CASSESGRGTFNEQFF. The CDR3 DNA sequence: TGCGCCAGCAGTGAGTCGGGGCGGGGGACTTTTAATGAGCAGTTCTTC.

This clone appeared a single time. J is TRBJ2-7 and V is TRBV9; 13 positions agree with TRBD2. The germline CDR1 and CDR2 sequences are SGDLS and YYNGEE. This CDR3 comprises 16 residues. The junction had 5 bases not matched to a gene; V was cut back by 3 bases and J by 2 bases. Written as DNA, the CDR3 is TGTGCCAGCAGCGGGACTAGCGGGAGTACGCCCTACGAGCAGTACTTC. The encoded protein is CASSGTSGSTPYEQYF.

The chain has TRBV7-6 and TRBJ2-1; 13 bases fit TRBD2. Germline values: CDR1 SGHVS, CDR2 FNYEAQ. The CDR3 has 15 amino acids. Trimming took 5 bases from V and 6 from J; bases not matched to a gene: 4. CDR3 in DNA: TGTGCCAGCAGCCGGGGGACTAGCGGGGTCAATGAGCAGTTCTTC. The encoded protein is CASSRGTSGVNEQFF.

This clone came up once. The chain uses TRBV28 and TRBJ2-1; 8 nucleotides line up with TRBD1. Trimming removed 3 bases from V and 7 bases from J; junction bases left unmatched: 8. CDR3 length equals 15 residues. Germline CDR1 reads MDHEN; CDR2 reads SYDVKM. The CDR3 loop reads CASSFLAGGKNEQFF. CDR3 nucleotide sequence: TGTGCCAGCAGTTTTCTCGCAGGGGGCAAAAATGAGCAGTTCTTC.

The rearrangement uses TRBV3-1 (or the pseudogene TRBV3-2) and TRBJ2-2, with 10 bases aligning to TRBD2. Germline V gives CDR1 LGHDT, CDR2 YNNKEL (reference sequence). The trim removed 1 base at V and 3 bases at J, leaving 5 bases unmatched. The CDR3 runs to 17 residues. The CDR3 protein is CASSQGGTSAYTGELFF. The CDR3 bases are TGTGCCAGCAGCCAAGGGGGGACTAGCGCCTACACCGGGGAGCTGTTTTTT.

The chain couples TRBV21-1 to TRBJ1-1; the D call of TRBD1 is as the table states it, not checked on the DNA. TRBV21-1 is marked as a pseudogene. The CDR3 contains 14 residues. The CDR3, as DNA: TGTGCCAGCACCAAGCCCTGGACAGAGATTGAAGCTTTCTTT. It codes for CASTKPWTEIEAFF.

The V call is TRBV6-4, the J call TRBJ2-3, with 8 bases lining up with TRBD2. In germline, CDR1 is MRHNA, CDR2 SNTAGT. The CDR3 length is 15 residues. Trimming at V came to 0 bases and at J to 4 bases, leaving 3 bases not matched to a gene. The CDR3 bases are TGTGCCAGCAGTGACTCTAGCGGGAAAGCAGATACGCAGTATTTT. Translation gives CASSDSSGKADTQYF.

The rearrangement joins TRBV11-2 to TRBJ2-5; D might be TRBD1 (5 bases). The CDR3 sequence is 14 residues long. V was shortened by 6 bases and J by 5 bases, with 16 bases between the two germline ends. CDR1 is SGHAT and CDR2 is FQNNGV in the germline V gene. CDR3 residues: CASRTTGYGETQYF. The DNA of the CDR3 is TGTGCCAGCAGAACTACAGGTTATGGGGAGACCCAGTACTTC.

V and J are TRBV12-1 and TRBJ1-3. TRBV12-1 constitutes a pseudogene. This CDR3 has 12 amino acids. This chain's CDR3 is CASRYPGNTIYF. The CDR3 coding sequence is TGTGCCAGCAGGTATCCCGGAAACACCATATATTTT.

The genes are TRBV7-3 and TRBJ2-2; the D gene is possibly TRBD2 (6 bases). From germline, CDR1 is SGHTA and CDR2 FQGTGA. Trimming removed 6 bases at V and 4 bases at J, with 12 bases between. The CDR3 totals 14 residues. The CDR3 reads CASRAGLSTGELFF. CDR3 coding DNA: TGTGCCAGCAGGGCGGGACTTTCCACCGGGGAGCTGTTTTTT.

This clone has just a few counts. The chain uses TRBV5-1 and TRBJ2-7; 12 positions match TRBD1. CDR3 length: 15 amino acids. Germline V gene data show CDR1 as SGHRS and CDR2 as YFSETQ. Unmatched junction bases numbered 3, after V lost 3 bases and J lost 2 bases. This CDR3 reads CASSWGQGAPYEQYF. The CDR3 nucleotides are TGCGCCAGCAGCTGGGGACAGGGGGCCCCCTACGAGCAGTACTTC.

The CDR3 DNA reads as TGTGCCAGCAGGATTACAGGGGATTCTTACCTGTCCTACGAGCAGTACTTC. Amino acid sequence: CASRITGDSYLSYEQYF. The V and J genes are TRBV7-9 and TRBJ2-7; 7 nucleotides agree with TRBD1. Germline CDR1 is SEHNR and CDR2 is FQNEAQ (reference sequence). The CDR3 loop spans 17 amino acids. Germline trimming cut 6 bases from V and 1 base from J; bases unmatched to any gene: 15. Full variable domain (remainder filled in from reference TRBV7-9 and TRBJ2-7): DTGVSQNPRHKITKRGQNVTFRCDPISEHNRLYWYRQTLGQGPEFLTYFQNEAQLEKSRLLSDRFSAERPKGSFSTLEIQRTEQGDSAMYLCASRITGDSYLSYEQYFGPGTRLTVT.

The CDR3 loop is CATISTSGSYNEQFF. The DNA of the CDR3 is TGTGCCACCATCAGTACTAGCGGCTCCTACAATGAGCAGTTCTTC. The chain has TRBV10-3 and TRBJ2-1; TRBD2 matches 8 bases. Germline V gene lookup returns CDR1 ENHRY and CDR2 SYGVKD. Trimming removed 10 bases from V and 0 bases from J; junction bases left unmatched: 8. The CDR3 runs to 15 residues.